This is a list of T cell receptor beta chains from one sample in a study of blood T cell repertoires in COVID-19. Only in-frame clones appear in the TCRdb table, and some are missing; sequencing was by immunoSEQ multiplex PCR. The data show tens of thousands of clones, about nine tenths seen once. The sample comprised peripheral blood. These receptors all come from a man between 60 and 75 years old with active COVID-19. CDR3s leave out the opening cysteine and the closing phenylalanine or tryptophan.

j_call,v_call,cdr3_aa
TRBJ2-7,TRBV7-6,ASSLRGIGAYEQY
TRBJ1-5,TRBV7-3,ASSLLSGHLNSNQPQH
TRBJ1-2,TRBV12-3/TRBV12-4,ASSPQGNYGYT
TRBJ2-7,TRBV5-1,ASSLAGGDEQY
TRBJ1-3,TRBV19,ASSRSGGEGNTIY
TRBJ1-5,TRBV3-1/TRBV3-2,ASSQEAGANQPQH
TRBJ2-5,TRBV7-3,ASSFSGGAGETQY
TRBJ1-6,TRBV7-8,ASSPIGQENSPLH
TRBJ2-7,TRBV28,ASSHQQGRSYEQY
TRBJ2-4,TRBV28,ASSPVGLAGLLAKNIQY
TRBJ2-7,TRBV6-5,ASQRSRGASEQY
TRBJ2-5,TRBV15,ATSSHLIYQETQY
TRBJ1-3,TRBV19,AGTLDGIAYTIY
TRBJ2-2,TRBV14,ASSHNSPTGELF
TRBJ2-3,TRBV7-8,ASSLEGGGLFDTQY
TRBJ2-3,TRBV6-5,ASSRQGDTQY
TRBJ1-1,TRBV7-8,ASSSTGGTAGNTEAF
TRBJ2-1,TRBV18,ASSPQDRGFGEQF
TRBJ2-5,TRBV5-1,ASSLARMRQGEETQY
TRBJ1-1,TRBV3-1/TRBV3-2,ASSQGRAEAF
TRBJ1-1,TRBV15,ATSREVALNSNEVAF
TRBJ2-3,TRBV6-4,ASSEGLASDTQY
TRBJ2-1,TRBV5-4,ASSAQGADYINEQF
TRBJ1-5,TRBV18,ASSPTGYYQPQH
TRBJ2-5,TRBV3-1/TRBV3-2,ASSGGTSGGYQETQY
TRBJ2-1,TRBV11-3,ASSLTGGNEQF
TRBJ2-7,TRBV7-9,ASSPPGTGVHEQY
TRBJ2-1,TRBV6-5,ASSSVGGPTEQF
TRBJ2-7,TRBV4-1,ASSQVRGAYEQY
TRBJ1-2,TRBV4-2,ASSEGQGVRGYT
TRBJ1-6,TRBV11-1,ASSLERDSNSPLH
TRBJ2-3,TRBV5-1,ASSLGQGHTDTQY
TRBJ2-4,TRBV28,AITTDLAKNIQY
TRBJ2-3,TRBV6-1,ASSDWRGRPFTDTQY
TRBJ1-3,TRBV25-1,ASTPFSGNTIY
TRBJ1-2,TRBV18,ASSPVGQGGYT
TRBJ2-1,TRBV5-1,ASSFTSGLDEQF
TRBJ1-2,TRBV29-1,SVDWADRGYGYT
TRBJ2-2,TRBV6-1,ASSETRLRELF
TRBJ2-1,TRBV19,ASGLQRGGRHEQF
TRBJ1-5,TRBV28,ASSSGHIDLTPNQPQH
TRBJ1-1,TRBV7-3,ASSLIGGQGSTEAF
TRBJ2-7,TRBV7-9,ASSLGPGGTYEQY
TRBJ2-6,TRBV3-1/TRBV3-2,ASSQDRPISVLSGANVLT
TRBJ2-2,TRBV7-2,ASSLAFVGELF
TRBJ2-5,TRBV9,ASSASAGGQETQY
TRBJ2-2,TRBV2,ASRGQVDTGELF
TRBJ2-7,TRBV13,ASSRGQGASSEQY
TRBJ2-3,TRBV20-1,SASGSGGGPSDTDTQY
TRBJ1-1,TRBV7-9,ASSLEEGTEAF
TRBJ2-7,TRBV13,ASSLLQGKRFYEQY
TRBJ1-1,TRBV7-3,ASSLRRDTEAF